The subject of this entry is one T cell receptor (beta chain). Its antigen is not known. TCRdb's copy holds only in-frame clones and misses some; the assay was immunoSEQ multiplex PCR. The table records around 97,000 clones, 80% to 90% of them present only once. Germline V CDR1 and CDR2: SGHTA, FQGNSA. The V and J ends lost 5 bases and 5 bases respectively, with 15 bases between them. The CDR3 is made up of 14 amino acids. The data were taken from a study of T cell clones after liver transplantation. Study information: Third-party-reactive TCRbeta sequences from pre-transplant mixed lymphocyte reactions served as antigen-independent comparators. Tolerance: complete withdrawal held at least one year, liver enzymes staying within twice normal. General study results and limits: Compared with third party-reactive sequences, donor-reactive ones declined more, independent of withdrawal success. In two subjects, few donor cells limited the measurable donor-reactive repertoire.

The sequencing here drew on CD4+ T cells from blood, taken around 50 months after liver transplant. The chain couples TRBV7-2 to TRBJ2-5, with a weak D call TRBD2 (6 bases). This receptor was identified in a human patient who received a liver transplant. Some T cells may be supplied by the graft donor. For the CDR3, the DNA is TGTGCCAGCAGCCGAGCCCTTCGGGGGGAGACCCAGTACTTC. Amino acids: CASSRALRGETQYF.